The following is a TCR beta chain sequence with its context. The antigen is undetermined. Assaying covered approximately 100,000 TCR templates per sample. The data were produced by immunoSEQ multiplex PCR, yet TCRdb's version contains in-frame clones alone and is incomplete. The sample records over 90,000 clones, 80% to 95% being singletons. The data originate from a study of siplizumab effects on memory and regulatory T cells. The study's findings and limits: Unstimulated subsets captured only a minor fraction of alloreactive clones. Naive T cells seemed more diverse than memory cells; they also seemed major alloresponse contributors.

The clonotype originates from a human donor in good health. Specimen: CD4+ T cells sorted from blood.

The CDR3 coding sequence is TGTGCCAGCAGTCCCGGGACCCGGGGCACTGAAGCTTTCTTT. It codes for CASSPGTRGTEAFF. V is TRBV6-6 and J is TRBJ1-1; tentatively, D is TRBD1 (5 bases). Germline CDR1 reads MNHNY; CDR2 reads SVGAGI (reference sequence). V was cut by 5 bases and J by 4 bases, with 14 bases left in between. The CDR3 sequence is 14 residues long.